The 6 T cell receptor beta chains below come from one sample, sequenced in a study of identical twins. TCRdb recomputed calls from the 5' RACE reads with MiXCR, one row per CDR3 protein. In the table there are some 710,000 distinct CDR3 sequences, approximately 6.1% of which are singletons. Input material: naive T cells sorted from blood. Receptors originate from a man younger than 35 in good health.

This clonotype appeared many times. V is TRBV20-1 and J is TRBJ1-4; no reliable D call. Per the germline V gene, CDR1 is DFQATT and CDR2 is SNEGSKA (reference sequence). The CDR3 covers 13 residues. The ends were cut back, 6 bases at V and 4 bases at J, with 12 bases in the middle. The CDR3 nucleotides are TGCAGTGCCGACGGACGGTATAATGAAAAACTGTTTTTT. Residues: CSADGRYNEKLFF.

CDR3 loop: CASSLGLLGRVTGELFF. CDR3 nucleotides: TGTGCCAGCAGCTTAGGTCTCTTGGGGCGGGTCACCGGGGAGCTGTTTTTT. V usage is TRBV11-2 and J usage is TRBJ2-2; D assignment may be TRBD1 or TRBD2 (5 bases each). This CDR3 is 17 amino acids long. The germline V gene has CDR1 SGHAT and CDR2 FQNNGV. V lost 1 base and J lost 4, with 16 bases in between.

The sample holds many counts of this clonotype. V and J are TRBV12-3 or TRBV12-4 and TRBJ2-2; D not certain. V dropped 3 bases and J dropped 5 bases, with 10 bases sitting between them. This CDR3 has 14 amino acids. The CDR3 sequence is CASSFEGRTGELFF. The CDR3 nucleotides read TGTGCCAGCAGTTTTGAAGGAAGGACCGGGGAGCTGTTTTTT.

This clonotype was seen repeatedly, ten times or more. CDR3 loop: CASSLDGGRDNEQFF. The CDR3 nucleotides are TGTGCCAGCAGCTTAGACGGCGGGAGGGACAATGAGCAGTTCTTC. The chain is built from TRBV7-6 and TRBJ2-1, with TRBD2 identical over 9 bases. CDR1 is SGHVS, CDR2 FNYEAQ, per germline. Trimming at V came to 1 base and at J to 5 bases, leaving 3 bases not matched to a gene. The CDR3 covers 15 residues.

The chain joins TRBV28 to TRBJ2-5; D call uncertain. The CDR3 runs to 15 residues. Germline V gene sequence: CDR1 MDHEN, CDR2 SYDVKM. The V gene lost 6 bases and the J gene lost 2 bases, with 16 bases spanning the gap. The CDR3: CASRAPVTAQETQYF. The CDR3 nucleotides are TGTGCCAGCAGAGCACCCGTAACAGCTCAAGAGACCCAGTACTTC.

This clonotype has at least ten counts. The V gene is TRBV6-1, the J gene TRBJ2-5; 10 bases align to TRBD2. J gave up 5 bases and V 8 bases, and 8 bases lay outside the gene matches. CDR3 length equals 14 residues. The V gene's germline CDR1 is MNHNS and CDR2 SASEGT. In DNA, the CDR3 is TGTGCCAGCGGGTTAGCGGGAGGTCGGGAGACCCAGTACTTC. Its translation: CASGLAGGRETQYF.